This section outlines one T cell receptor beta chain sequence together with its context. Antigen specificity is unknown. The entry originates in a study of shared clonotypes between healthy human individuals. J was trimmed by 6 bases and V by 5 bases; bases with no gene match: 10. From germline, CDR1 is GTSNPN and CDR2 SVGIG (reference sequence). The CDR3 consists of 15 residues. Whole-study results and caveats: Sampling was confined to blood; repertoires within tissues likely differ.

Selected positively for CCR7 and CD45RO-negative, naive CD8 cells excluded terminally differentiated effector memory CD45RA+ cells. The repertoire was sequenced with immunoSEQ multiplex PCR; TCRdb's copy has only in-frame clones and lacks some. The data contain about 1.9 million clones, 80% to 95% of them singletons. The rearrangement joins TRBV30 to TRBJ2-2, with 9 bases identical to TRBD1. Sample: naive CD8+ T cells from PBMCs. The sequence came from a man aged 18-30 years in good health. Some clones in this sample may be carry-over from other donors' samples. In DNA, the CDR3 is TGTGCCTGGGGTCACAGGGGGCCGCTTCCCGGGGAGCTGTTTTTT. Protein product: CAWGHRGPLPGELFF. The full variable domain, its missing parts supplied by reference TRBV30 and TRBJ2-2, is SQTIHQWPATLVQPVGSPLSLECTVEGTSNPNLYWYRQAAGRGLQLLFYSVGIGQISSEVPQNLSASRPQDRQFILSSKKLLLSDSGFYLCAWGHRGPLPGELFFGEGSRLTVL.